A selection of T cell receptor beta chains follows, all from one sample in a study of shared clonotypes between healthy human individuals. Assay: immunoSEQ multiplex PCR; the TCRdb copy retains only in-frame clones and omits some. The table has roughly 1,600,000 clones, 98% seen once; the top ten hold roughly 0.35%. Sequencing was done on a sample of naive CD4+ T cells sorted from blood. These TCRs come from a man aged 25 to 40 in good health. Each CDR3 is given with its conserved first and last residue. The D gene is left open where the match is weak. Clone sizes are given selectively: once, few, many, or a class where the clone is expanded.

TRBD2	TRBV10-3	TRBJ2-7	once	CAISESSGRTYEQYF	TGTGCCATCAGTGAGTCGAGCGGGAGAACCTACGAGCAGTACTTC
.	TRBV18	TRBJ1-2	.	CASSPISGERYGYTF	TGTGCCAGCTCACCGATCTCAGGAGAGCGCTATGGCTACACCTTC
TRBD2	TRBV10-2	TRBJ2-1	.	CASSKPGLAVNEQFF	TGCGCCAGCAGTAAACCGGGACTAGCAGTCAATGAGCAGTTCTTC
TRBD1	TRBV11-2	TRBJ1-2	.	CASSLEGQGVWTF	TGTGCCAGCAGCTTAGAGGGACAGGGCGTTTGGACCTTC
.	TRBV25-1	TRBJ2-7	.	CASSEAGGFYEQYF	TGTGCCAGCAGTGAGGCCGGGGGTTTCTACGAGCAGTACTTC
TRBD2	TRBV7-9	TRBJ2-3	.	CASSFGTSGRGTDTQYF	TGTGCCAGCAGCTTTGGGACTAGCGGGAGGGGCACAGATACGCAGTATTTT
TRBD2	TRBV10-3	TRBJ2-5	.	CAISEYSGRLQETQYF	TGTGCCATCAGTGAATATAGCGGGAGGCTCCAAGAGACCCAGTACTTC
TRBD2	TRBV11-3	TRBJ2-1	.	CASSRTGLVGNEQFF	TGTGCCAGCAGCAGGACCGGACTAGTTGGTAATGAGCAGTTCTTC
.	TRBV18	TRBJ1-5	once	CASSPGTDFYQPQHF	TGTGCCAGCTCACCCGGGACGGATTTTTATCAGCCCCAGCATTTT
.	TRBV19	TRBJ2-2	once	CASKETAGGELFF	TGTGCCAGTAAGGAAACGGCTGGCGGGGAGCTGTTTTTT
.	TRBV2	TRBJ2-1	.	CASSDIDGSTNNEQFF	TGTGCCAGCAGTGATATAGACGGGAGCACCAACAATGAGCAGTTCTTC
.	TRBV5-6	TRBJ2-7	few	CASSPMGYEQYF	TGTGCCAGCAGCCCGATGGGCTACGAGCAGTACTTC
TRBD1	TRBV15	TRBJ2-7	.	CATRTDRDRYEQYF	TGTGCCACCCGAACCGACAGGGACCGCTACGAGCAGTACTTC
TRBD1	TRBV30	TRBJ2-3	once	CAWMGQGATDTDTQYF	TGTGCCTGGATGGGACAGGGGGCAACTGACACAGATACGCAGTATTTT